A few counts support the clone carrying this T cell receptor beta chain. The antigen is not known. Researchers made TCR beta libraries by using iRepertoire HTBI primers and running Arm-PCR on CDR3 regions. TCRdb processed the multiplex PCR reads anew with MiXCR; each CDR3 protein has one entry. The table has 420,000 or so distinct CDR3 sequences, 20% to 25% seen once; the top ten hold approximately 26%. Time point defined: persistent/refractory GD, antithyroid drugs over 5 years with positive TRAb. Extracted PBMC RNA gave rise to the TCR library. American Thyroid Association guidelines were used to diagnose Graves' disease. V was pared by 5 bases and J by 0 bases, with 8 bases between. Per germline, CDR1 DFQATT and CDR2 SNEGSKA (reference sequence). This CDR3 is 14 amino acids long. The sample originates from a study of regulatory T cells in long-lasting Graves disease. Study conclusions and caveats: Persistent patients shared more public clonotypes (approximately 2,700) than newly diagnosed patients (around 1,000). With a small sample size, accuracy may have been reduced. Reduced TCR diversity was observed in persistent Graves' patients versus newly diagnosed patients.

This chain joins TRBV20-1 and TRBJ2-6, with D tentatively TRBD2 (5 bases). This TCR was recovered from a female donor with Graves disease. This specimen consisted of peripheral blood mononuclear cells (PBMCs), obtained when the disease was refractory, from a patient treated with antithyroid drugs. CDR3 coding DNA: TGCAGTGCTGCCGGGGTCTCTGGGGCCAACGTCCTGACTTTC. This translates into CSAAGVSGANVLTF.